Listed below are T cell receptor beta chains from one sample, sequenced in a study of T cell responses to AZD1222 COVID-19 vaccine. The data were produced by immunoSEQ multiplex PCR, yet TCRdb's version contains in-frame clones alone and is incomplete. This table has under 150,000 clones, around nine tenths appearing once. The sequenced sample was peripheral blood, obtained on day 0 of AZD1222 vaccination. The receptors stem from an adult in good health. The CDR3 runs from the conserved cysteine through the conserved F or W. A D gene is named only where the DNA matches it firmly. Where a row states a size, it is once, few, many or the class of an expanded clone; other rows omit it.

D gene: TRBD1
CDR3 length: 14
J gene: TRBJ1-1
V gene: TRBV9
clone size: -
CDR3 protein: CASSKRQGRTEAFF
CDR3 DNA: TGTGCCAGCAGCAAGAGACAGGGGAGGACTGAAGCTTTCTTT

D gene: -
CDR3 length: 16
J gene: TRBJ1-2
V gene: TRBV19
clone size: -
CDR3 protein: CASSTGRGGFDYGYTF
CDR3 DNA: TGTGCCAGTAGTACTGGGCGCGGGGGTTTCGACTATGGCTACACCTTC

D gene: -
CDR3 length: 14
J gene: TRBJ1-1
V gene: TRBV4-3
clone size: -
CDR3 protein: CASSQGRGTTEAFF
CDR3 DNA: TGCGCCAGCAGCCAAGGGAGGGGGACGACTGAAGCTTTCTTT

D gene: TRBD1
CDR3 length: 12
J gene: TRBJ2-7
V gene: TRBV10-3
clone size: -
CDR3 protein: CAISGTGDEQYF
CDR3 DNA: TGTGCCATCAGTGGTACAGGGGACGAGCAGTACTTC

D gene: -
CDR3 length: 15
J gene: TRBJ2-7
V gene: TRBV7-9
clone size: -
CDR3 protein: CASSPKGRGSYEQYF
CDR3 DNA: TGTGCCAGCAGCCCAAAAGGTCGTGGCTCCTACGAGCAGTACTTC

D gene: TRBD2
CDR3 length: 19
J gene: TRBJ2-1
V gene: TRBV5-5
clone size: few
CDR3 protein: CASSLKFGGLAGVPNEQFF
CDR3 DNA: TGTGCCAGCAGCTTGAAGTTCGGGGGTCTAGCGGGAGTTCCCAATGAGCAGTTCTTC

D gene: -
CDR3 length: 14
J gene: TRBJ2-2
V gene: TRBV7-2
clone size: -
CDR3 protein: CASSLGRRTGELFF
CDR3 DNA: TGTGCCAGCAGCTTAGGGCGGCGCACCGGGGAGCTGTTTTTT

D gene: TRBD1
CDR3 length: 16
J gene: TRBJ2-7
V gene: TRBV5-3
clone size: -
CDR3 protein: CARSLVGDRDSYEQYF
CDR3 DNA: TGTGCCAGAAGCTTGGTTGGGGACAGGGACTCCTACGAGCAGTACTTC

D gene: TRBD1
CDR3 length: 14
J gene: TRBJ1-6
V gene: TRBV5-1
clone size: -
CDR3 protein: CASSLDRGISPLHF
CDR3 DNA: TGCGCCAGCAGCTTGGACAGGGGTATTTCACCCCTCCACTTT

D gene: -
CDR3 length: 16
J gene: TRBJ1-1
V gene: TRBV15
clone size: -
CDR3 protein: CATSRVGRTMNTEAFF
CDR3 DNA: TGTGCCACCAGCAGAGTTGGCCGAACAATGAACACTGAAGCTTTCTTT

D gene: -
CDR3 length: 13
J gene: TRBJ1-5
V gene: TRBV7-2
clone size: -
CDR3 protein: CASREASHQPQHF
CDR3 DNA: TGTGCCAGCAGGGAGGCCTCCCATCAGCCCCAGCATTTT

D gene: -
CDR3 length: 13
J gene: TRBJ2-1
V gene: TRBV5-1
clone size: -
CDR3 protein: CASSLGILGEQFF
CDR3 DNA: TGCGCCAGCAGCTTGGGCATCTTGGGTGAGCAGTTCTTC

D gene: TRBD1
CDR3 length: 16
J gene: TRBJ1-6
V gene: TRBV7-2
clone size: -
CDR3 protein: CASSSDRGSYNSPLHF
CDR3 DNA: TGTGCCAGCAGTTCGGACAGGGGGTCCTATAATTCACCCCTCCACTTT

D gene: TRBD1
CDR3 length: 16
J gene: TRBJ2-7
V gene: TRBV5-5
clone size: -
CDR3 protein: CASSLDTGTGGYEQYF
CDR3 DNA: TGTGCCAGCAGCTTGGATACCGGGACAGGGGGTTACGAGCAGTACTTC

D gene: -
CDR3 length: 13
J gene: TRBJ2-5
V gene: TRBV7-3
clone size: -
CDR3 protein: CASSLQGSETQYF
CDR3 DNA: TGTGCCAGCAGCTTACAGGGTTCCGAGACCCAGTACTTC

D gene: TRBD1
CDR3 length: 17
J gene: TRBJ1-2
V gene: TRBV19
clone size: -
CDR3 protein: CASSSTGTGALNYGYTF
CDR3 DNA: TGTGCCAGTAGTTCGACCGGGACAGGGGCTCTGAACTATGGCTACACCTTC

D gene: TRBD2
CDR3 length: 16
J gene: TRBJ2-7
V gene: TRBV5-4
clone size: -
CDR3 protein: CASSRENGLAEYEQYF
CDR3 DNA: TGTGCCAGCAGCCGAGAGAATGGACTAGCGGAGTACGAGCAGTACTTC

D gene: -
CDR3 length: 15
J gene: TRBJ2-3
V gene: TRBV18
clone size: -
CDR3 protein: CASSPRSSPPDTQYF
CDR3 DNA: TGTGCCAGCTCACCTCGGAGTAGCCCCCCAGATACGCAGTATTTT

D gene: TRBD1
CDR3 length: 16
J gene: TRBJ1-3
V gene: TRBV7-6
clone size: -
CDR3 protein: CASSSRQGDVGNTIYF
CDR3 DNA: TGTGCCAGCAGCTCACGACAGGGTGATGTTGGAAACACCATATATTTT

D gene: TRBD1
CDR3 length: 13
J gene: TRBJ1-5
V gene: TRBV7-3
clone size: -
CDR3 protein: CATGTGDNQPQHF
CDR3 DNA: TGTGCCACCGGGACAGGGGACAATCAGCCCCAGCATTTT

D gene: -
CDR3 length: 14
J gene: TRBJ1-5
V gene: TRBV27
clone size: -
CDR3 protein: CASSLGRINQPQHF
CDR3 DNA: TGTGCCAGCAGTTTAGGGCGGATAAATCAGCCCCAGCATTTT

D gene: TRBD2
CDR3 length: 16
J gene: TRBJ2-2
V gene: TRBV10-3
clone size: -
CDR3 protein: CAITPRAGEENGELFF
CDR3 DNA: TGTGCCATCACCCCCCGGGCGGGAGAAGAGAACGGGGAGCTGTTTTTT

D gene: -
CDR3 length: 14
J gene: TRBJ2-3
V gene: TRBV4-2
clone size: -
CDR3 protein: CASSQDRFRDTQYF
CDR3 DNA: TGTGCCAGCAGCCAAGATCGGTTTAGGGATACGCAGTATTTT

D gene: TRBD1
CDR3 length: 14
J gene: TRBJ2-7
V gene: TRBV7-2
clone size: -
CDR3 protein: CASSEGTAAYEQCF
CDR3 DNA: TGTGCCAGCAGCGAAGGGACAGCCGCCTACGAGCAGTGCTTC

D gene: -
CDR3 length: 15
J gene: TRBJ1-4
V gene: TRBV2
clone size: -
CDR3 protein: CASRNRDSTNEKLFF
CDR3 DNA: TGTGCCAGCAGGAACAGGGATTCAACTAATGAAAAACTGTTTTTT

D gene: -
CDR3 length: 14
J gene: TRBJ1-3
V gene: TRBV7-9
clone size: -
CDR3 protein: CASSLEPGLNTIYF
CDR3 DNA: TGTGCCAGCAGCTTAGAACCCGGGCTAAACACCATATATTTT

D gene: -
CDR3 length: 13
J gene: TRBJ2-1
V gene: TRBV10-3
clone size: -
CDR3 protein: CAIADYPYNEQFF
CDR3 DNA: TGTGCCATCGCGGACTACCCTTACAATGAGCAGTTCTTC

D gene: -
CDR3 length: 12
J gene: TRBJ2-7
V gene: TRBV7-9
clone size: -
CDR3 protein: CASSPWQYEQYF
CDR3 DNA: TGTGCCAGCAGCCCATGGCAGTACGAGCAGTACTTC

D gene: TRBD1
CDR3 length: 14
J gene: TRBJ2-7
V gene: TRBV2
clone size: -
CDR3 protein: CASGKGQGGGEQYF
CDR3 DNA: TGTGCCAGCGGGAAGGGACAGGGGGGAGGCGAGCAGTACTTC

D gene: TRBD2
CDR3 length: 17
J gene: TRBJ2-1
V gene: TRBV11-3
clone size: once
CDR3 protein: CASSSRTGTSGYNEQFF
CDR3 DNA: TGTGCCAGCAGCTCGAGGACCGGGACTAGCGGCTACAATGAGCAGTTCTTC

D gene: -
CDR3 length: 15
J gene: TRBJ2-6
V gene: TRBV30
clone size: -
CDR3 protein: CACPLRGAGANVLTF
CDR3 DNA: TGTGCCTGTCCCCTGCGGGGTGCTGGGGCCAACGTCCTGACTTTC

D gene: -
CDR3 length: 14
J gene: TRBJ1-2
V gene: TRBV2
clone size: few
CDR3 protein: CASSEVLGLYGYTF
CDR3 DNA: TGTGCCAGCAGTGAAGTATTGGGGCTCTATGGCTACACCTTC

D gene: TRBD1
CDR3 length: 15
J gene: TRBJ1-1
V gene: TRBV5-1
clone size: -
CDR3 protein: CASSDLGQGLTEAFF
CDR3 DNA: TGCGCCAGCAGCGACCTCGGACAGGGCCTCACTGAAGCTTTCTTT

D gene: -
CDR3 length: 14
J gene: TRBJ1-5
V gene: TRBV5-5
clone size: -
CDR3 protein: CASSLAYGDMAQHF
CDR3 DNA: TGTGCCAGCAGCTTGGCCTACGGGGATATGGCCCAGCATTTT

D gene: -
CDR3 length: 13
J gene: TRBJ1-1
V gene: TRBV7-9
clone size: -
CDR3 protein: CASRPIRNTEAFF
CDR3 DNA: TGTGCCAGCAGACCGATCAGGAACACTGAAGCTTTCTTT

D gene: -
CDR3 length: 15
J gene: TRBJ1-4
V gene: TRBV5-1
clone size: -
CDR3 protein: CASSFGTTTNEKLFF
CDR3 DNA: TGCGCCAGCAGCTTTGGGACTACAACTAATGAAAAACTGTTTTTT

D gene: -
CDR3 length: 15
J gene: TRBJ2-7
V gene: TRBV3-1/TRBV3-2
clone size: -
CDR3 protein: CASSPELTFSYEQYF
CDR3 DNA: TGTGCCAGCAGCCCGGAGCTGACCTTTTCTTACGAGCAGTACTTC

D gene: -
CDR3 length: 15
J gene: TRBJ2-5
V gene: TRBV9
clone size: -
CDR3 protein: CASSVGVGSQETQYF
CDR3 DNA: TGTGCCAGCAGCGTAGGCGTAGGGTCCCAAGAGACCCAGTACTTC

D gene: TRBD1
CDR3 length: 15
J gene: TRBJ2-1
V gene: TRBV7-8
clone size: -
CDR3 protein: CASSLPGQVYNEQFF
CDR3 DNA: TGTGCCAGCAGCCTCCCGGGACAGGTTTACAATGAGCAGTTCTTC

D gene: -
CDR3 length: 14
J gene: TRBJ2-1
V gene: TRBV7-6
clone size: -
CDR3 protein: CASSSRLARDEQFF
CDR3 DNA: TGTGCCAGCAGCTCCAGGTTGGCAAGAGATGAGCAGTTCTTC

D gene: TRBD1
CDR3 length: 15
J gene: TRBJ2-7
V gene: TRBV19
clone size: -
CDR3 protein: CASSSLGQGANEQYF
CDR3 DNA: TGTGCCAGTAGTTCCCTCGGACAGGGGGCTAACGAGCAGTACTTC

D gene: TRBD1
CDR3 length: 16
J gene: TRBJ1-2
V gene: TRBV15
clone size: -
CDR3 protein: CATSRDRTGGDYGYTF
CDR3 DNA: TGTGCCACCAGCAGAGACCGGACAGGGGGCGACTATGGCTACACCTTC

D gene: -
CDR3 length: 15
J gene: TRBJ1-5
V gene: TRBV5-6
clone size: -
CDR3 protein: CASSLALGSGQPQHF
CDR3 DNA: TGTGCCAGCAGCTTGGCCTTAGGGTCCGGTCAGCCCCAGCATTTT